These 21 T cell receptor beta chains share one sample of origin, sequenced in a study of PD-1 blockade in classical Hodgkin lymphoma (dated by TCRdb to about 2020). Library preparation employed the immunoSEQ multiplex PCR assay. This immuneACCESS table, as held by TCRdb, lists in-frame sequences with V and J called but not all clones. Of the missing ones, under half trace to an unresolved V gene in checked studies; the others have no known cause. The sample table holds about 7,800 clones, of which 65% to 85% were seen once. Of the sample, about 35% is held by the ten largest clones. What this sample's time point label stands for: cycle 4 day 1 (C4D1), after around six weeks of nivolumab. Relapse after autologous stem cell transplantation had occurred in all trial patients, and cohorts A, B and C were distinguished by prior brentuximab vedotin exposure. A Miltenyi CD8+ T cell isolation kit was used for magnetic negative selection to purify CD8+ T cells from thawed PBMCs.

Material: CD8+ T cells from blood, obtained before the fourth cycle of nivolumab. These receptors were obtained from a human donor with classical Hodgkin lymphoma.

The chain combines TRBV29-1 with TRBJ2-7, with a weak D call TRBD1 (5 bases). This CDR3 is 12 amino acids long. V lost 4 bases and J 4 bases, leaving 11 bases between the germline ends. CDR1 is SQVTM and CDR2 is ANQGSEA in the germline V gene. DNA of the CDR3: TGCAGCGTTGCGCAGGGTTCATACGAGCAGTACTTC. It yields the protein CSVAQGSYEQYF.

This sequence joins TRBV7-8 and TRBJ2-1; 9 bases agree with TRBD2. The CDR3 runs 16 residues. V shed 1 base and J 4 bases; nucleotides not matched to a gene: 5. Germline CDR1 reads SGHVS; CDR2 reads FQNEAQ. The CDR3 loop reads CASSLGTSGLYNEQFF. As DNA, the CDR3 is TGTGCCAGCAGCTTAGGTACTAGCGGGCTATACAATGAGCAGTTCTTC.

The chain couples TRBV7-6 to TRBJ2-1; D remains unclear. This CDR3 is 15 amino acids long. Looked up from germline, CDR1 is SGHVS and CDR2 is FNYEAQ. The V gene lost 3 bases and the J gene lost 6 bases, with 15 bases spanning the gap. The CDR3 DNA is TGTGCCAGCAGCTTGGACCTGGAGAGGATCAATGAGCAGTTCTTC. Its translation is CASSLDLERINEQFF.

This clone occurred a few times. The chain has TRBV4-1 and TRBJ1-1; D unclear. This CDR3 region has 16 residues. V lost 0 bases and J 1 base, leaving 12 bases between the germline ends. Germline CDR1 and CDR2: MGHRA and YSYEKL. CDR3 nucleotides: TGCGCCAGCAGCCAAGATAGAGGTAGTGGGAACACTGAAGCTTTCTTT. Its protein is CASSQDRGSGNTEAFF.

The chain carries TRBV9 and TRBJ2-7; 11 bases map to TRBD2. J lost 6 bases, V lost 0 bases, and 5 bases had no gene match. CDR1 and CDR2 (germline): SGDLS, YYNGEE. The CDR3 spans 15 residues. The CDR3 is CASSVATSGSSEQYF. Written as DNA, the CDR3 is TGTGCCAGCAGCGTAGCCACTAGCGGGAGCAGCGAGCAGTACTTC.

The rearrangement links TRBV5-1 to TRBJ1-5; D not certain. The germline V and J ends were trimmed by 0 bases and 2 bases, with 12 bases remaining between them. Germline CDR1 SGHRS, CDR2 YFSETQ. The CDR3 totals 16 residues. The CDR3 spells CASSLEGLVGNQPQHF. The CDR3 bases are TGCGCCAGCAGCTTGGAAGGGCTGGTGGGCAATCAGCCCCAGCATTTT.

The table lists this clone with a few counts. The CDR3 sequence is CASSPSGNYGYTF. Written as DNA, the CDR3 is TGCGCCAGCAGCCCCTCGGGAAACTATGGCTACACCTTC. The genes are TRBV4-3 and TRBJ1-2; D is undetermined. This CDR3 region has 13 residues. Trimming pared 4 bases from V and 2 bases from J, leaving 8 bases between. In germline, CDR1 is LGHNA, CDR2 YSLEER.

The rearrangement uses TRBV5-1 and TRBJ2-5, with D possibly called TRBD1 or TRBD2 (5 bases each). This CDR3 spans 15 amino acids. The germline gives CDR1 SGHRS, CDR2 YFSETQ. Trimming pared 1 base from V and 2 bases from J, leaving 12 bases between. The CDR3 sequence is CASSLTWGIQETQYF. CDR3 nucleotides: TGCGCCAGCAGCTTGACCTGGGGGATTCAAGAGACCCAGTACTTC.

The chain is built from TRBV4-2 and TRBJ2-7, with 9 bases lining up with TRBD1. Germline-derived CDR1 and CDR2 are LGHNA and YNFKEQ. The V segment lost 6 bases and the J segment 0 bases; nucleotides outside the gene matches: 9. The CDR3 runs to 16 residues. The CDR3 region has the DNA TGTGCCAGCAGTTTAACCGGGACAGGGATCTCCTACGAGCAGTACTTC. Amino acids: CASSLTGTGISYEQYF.

This chain connects TRBV5-4 to TRBJ2-5; 8 bases map to TRBD1. Germline CDR1 reads SGHNT; CDR2 reads YYREEE (reference sequence). Unmatched junction bases numbered 3, after V lost 10 bases and J lost 1 base. This CDR3 has 12 residues. The CDR3 spells CAGGQGQETQYF. CDR3 DNA: TGTGCCGGCGGACAGGGCCAAGAGACCCAGTACTTC.

J is TRBJ2-2 and V is TRBV7-8; 9 nucleotides align to TRBD1. This CDR3 contains 16 residues. Unmatched junction bases numbered 9, after V lost 5 bases and J lost 5 bases. Germline loops: CDR1 SGHVS, CDR2 FQNEAQ. CDR3 in amino acids: CASSSHRGRETGELFF. CDR3 sequence (DNA): TGTGCCAGCAGCAGTCACAGGGGGCGCGAGACCGGGGAGCTGTTTTTT. Combining the CDR3 with reference TRBV7-8 and TRBJ2-2 gives the whole variable domain GAGVSQSPRYKVAKRGQDVALRCDPISGHVSLFWYQQALGQGPEFLTYFQNEAQLDKSGLPSDRFFAERPEGSVSTLKIQRTQQEDSAVYLCASSSHRGRETGELFFGEGSRLTVL.

The chain links TRBV9 to TRBJ2-3; 8 bases agree with TRBD1. V shed 7 bases, J shed 4 bases, and the junction held 11 bases outside the gene matches. Germline V CDR1 and CDR2: SGDLS, YYNGEE. The CDR3 spans 15 residues. The CDR3 region has the DNA TGTGCCAGCGAAGGACAGGGAGTCTTCCCAGATACGCAGTATTTT. It is translated as CASEGQGVFPDTQYF.

The chain combines TRBV7-9 with TRBJ2-2, with 9 bases identical to TRBD2. V lost 6 bases, J lost 7 bases, and 12 bases stayed unmatched. Germline CDR1 and CDR2: SEHNR and FQNEAQ (reference sequence). This CDR3 spans 16 amino acids. This CDR3 is CASSSRAGGAGGELFF. The CDR3 DNA reads TGTGCCAGCAGTTCCCGCGCGGGGGGGGCCGGCGGGGAGCTGTTTTTT.

The rearrangement joins TRBV30 to TRBJ2-7; 10 positions agree with TRBD1. In germline, CDR1 is GTSNPN, CDR2 SVGIG (reference sequence). Trimming cost V 0 bases and J 3 bases; bases outside gene matches: 2. The CDR3 totals 14 residues. The chain's CDR3 is CAWSVWDRGYEQYF. CDR3 nucleotide sequence: TGTGCCTGGAGTGTTTGGGACAGGGGCTACGAGCAGTACTTC.

This clone was seen more than once but under ten times. The chain uses TRBV7-6 and TRBJ2-2; D is perhaps TRBD2 (6 bases). CDR1 is SGHVS, CDR2 FNYEAQ, per germline. The CDR3 length is 16 residues. The ends were cut back, 1 base at V and 9 bases at J, with 18 bases in the middle. Written as DNA, the CDR3 is TGTGCCAGCAGCTTAGAAAGGTCCACCGCGGGGAGGGAGCTGTTTTTT. The encoded protein is CASSLERSTAGRELFF.

The rearrangement links TRBV7-9 to TRBJ2-7; 12 nucleotides agree with TRBD1. CDR3 length equals 15 residues. The V gene end was trimmed by 3 bases and the J gene end by 6 bases; junction bases not matched to a gene: 6. Per germline, CDR1 SEHNR and CDR2 FQNEAQ (reference sequence). This CDR3 is CASSLRGQGAGEQYF. CDR3 sequence (DNA): TGTGCCAGCAGCTTGAGGGGACAGGGGGCTGGCGAGCAGTACTTC.

V usage is TRBV4-3 and J usage is TRBJ2-7; D not certain. Germline CDR1 is LGHNA and CDR2 is YSLEER. The CDR3 extends over 16 amino acids. With 4 bases removed from V and 0 bases from J, the gap between germline ends came to 16 bases. The CDR3 here is CASSPTAFRSSYEQYF. In DNA form, the CDR3 reads TGCGCCAGCAGCCCTACGGCCTTCAGGAGCTCCTACGAGCAGTACTTC.

V usage is TRBV5-6 and J usage is TRBJ2-5, with TRBD2 matching 7 bases. The CDR3 is 15 amino acids. The germline V gene encodes CDR1 SGHDT and CDR2 YYEEEE. After removal of 0 bases from V and 2 bases from J, the junction contained 4 bases not matched to a gene. The DNA for the CDR3 is TGTGCCAGCAGCTTGGGCGGGAGTGTACAAGAGACCCAGTACTTC. As protein: CASSLGGSVQETQYF.

This clone occurred a few times. V is TRBV2 and J is TRBJ1-6; D is perhaps TRBD1 (5 bases). Per the germline V gene, CDR1 is SNHLY and CDR2 is FYNNEI. This CDR3 is 17 amino acids long. V lost 5 bases and J 6 bases, leaving 20 bases between the germline ends. For the CDR3, the DNA is TGTGCCAGCAGTCCCACGGTGGGGGTGGGCGTTAATTCACCCCTCCACTTT. Its protein is CASSPTVGVGVNSPLHF.

The chain is built from TRBV7-6 and TRBJ2-2; D call uncertain. The CDR3 is made up of 16 amino acids. In germline, CDR1 is SGHVS, CDR2 FNYEAQ. V lost 0 bases to trimming and J lost 1 base, with 9 bases between them. CDR3 sequence: CASSLAEFGNTGELFF. As DNA, the CDR3 is TGTGCCAGCAGCTTAGCGGAATTCGGGAACACCGGGGAGCTGTTTTTT.

For this clone: One junction end disagrees with the germline gene, perhaps due to a read error. The chain joins TRBV28 to TRBJ2-4, with D possibly TRBD1 on 6 matching bases. The CDR3 is made up of 17 amino acids. Germline values: CDR1 MDHEN, CDR2 SYDVKM. The CDR3 DNA follows: TGTGCCGGCAGTACAGGGTTTGAGGAAAGGGCCAAAAACATTCAGTACTTC. Its translation: CAGSTGFEERAKNIQYF. The full variable domain, with the rest looked up from reference TRBV28 and TRBJ2-4, is DVKVTQSSRYLVKRTGEKVFLECVQDMDHENMFWYRQDPGLGLRLIYFSYDVKMKEKGDIPEGYSVSREKKERFSLILESASTNQTSMYLCAGSTGFEERAKNIQYFGAGTRLSVL.